These T cell receptor beta chains were read from a single sample in a study of blood T cell repertoires in COVID-19. TCRdb's table, derived via immunoSEQ multiplex PCR, lists solely in-frame clones and lacks some. The repertoire holds about 130,000 clones, approximately 88% seen once, with about 1.3% in the top ten. The sequencing sample was made of peripheral blood. These receptors were taken from a man aged 60-69 years with acute or convalescent COVID-19. CDR3s include the opening cysteine and the closing phenylalanine or tryptophan. The D gene is left open where the match is weak. Some rows mark clone size as missing; the rest say once, few, many or name a class of expanded clone.

size: NA; V: TRBV29-1; J: TRBJ2-5; D: NA; DNA: TGCAGCGTTGAAGATAGTGCCCAAGAGACCCAGTACTTC; CDR3: CSVEDSAQETQYF
size: NA; V: TRBV5-6; J: TRBJ1-1; D: NA; DNA: TGTGCCAGCAGCTTGTTCAGGGACACTGAAGCTTTCTTT; CDR3: CASSLFRDTEAFF
size: few; V: TRBV4-1; J: TRBJ2-3; D: TRBD2; DNA: TGCGCCAGCAGCCAAGATAGCGGGGGGGCCCTCACAGATACGCAGTATTTT; CDR3: CASSQDSGGALTDTQYF
size: NA; V: TRBV5-1; J: TRBJ2-3; D: TRBD2; DNA: TGCGCCAGCAGCTGGGGACTAGCGGGCGGCACAGATACGCAGTATTTT; CDR3: CASSWGLAGGTDTQYF
size: NA; V: TRBV11-3; J: TRBJ2-3; D: TRBD1; DNA: TGTGCCAGCAGCACAACAGGGGCGGCAGATACGCAGTATTTT; CDR3: CASSTTGAADTQYF
size: NA; V: TRBV11-2; J: TRBJ2-2; D: NA; DNA: TGTGCCAGCAACCCTTCCCAGTCATACACCGGGGAGCTGTTTTTT; CDR3: CASNPSQSYTGELFF
size: NA; V: TRBV20-1; J: TRBJ2-5; D: TRBD2; DNA: TGCAGTGCTAGTGGCGCCTCTAGCGGGAGCGGAGAGACCCAGTACTTC; CDR3: CSASGASSGSGETQYF
size: NA; V: TRBV19; J: TRBJ2-3; D: TRBD1; DNA: TGTGCCAGTAGGGGACAGGGGGTCCTGGTCACGCAGTATTTT; CDR3: CASRGQGVLVTQYF
size: once; V: TRBV6-4; J: TRBJ1-1; D: NA; DNA: TGTGCCAGCAGTGACGAGATTAACACTGAAGCTTTCTTT; CDR3: CASSDEINTEAFF
size: NA; V: TRBV19; J: TRBJ2-7; D: NA; DNA: TGTGCCAGTAGCCGCAGGGGCCCTTCCTACGAGCAGTACTTC; CDR3: CASSRRGPSYEQYF
size: NA; V: TRBV27; J: TRBJ1-1; D: NA; DNA: TGTGCCAGCTCCTCACTTACCGGTGGCAGGGGCTTGAACACTGAAGCTTTCTTT; CDR3: CASSSLTGGRGLNTEAFF